This T cell receptor (beta chain) came from a study of shared clonotypes between healthy human individuals. Study-level background: Three plates were used per donor for CD4 naive, three for CD4 memory, two for CD8 naive and one for CD8 memory. Study findings and constraints: The study found lower generation probabilities in non-shared clonotypes than in those shared by all four donors. Larger richness was generally estimated for naive than memory subsets.

Points on this clone: The antigen is not known.

CD45RO-negative, CCR7-selected cells formed the naive CD8 fraction, which excluded terminally differentiated effector memory CD45RA+ cells. Donors comprised healthy HIV-negative adults lacking recent acute infections or vaccinations. TCRdb keeps only in-frame clones here, not all; method: immunoSEQ multiplex PCR. The sample shows roughly 1,800,000 clones, about 94% of them seen only once. In germline, CDR1 is SGHTA, CDR2 FQGTGA. Trimming at V came to 5 bases and at J to 2 bases, leaving 10 bases not matched to a gene. This CDR3 spans 16 amino acids. The V and J genes are TRBV7-3 and TRBJ2-3; 7 positions agree with TRBD2. Sequenced material: naive CD8+ T cells sorted from blood. The TCR originated in a man aged 18 to 35 in good health. This CDR3 is CASSTGTTPFTDTQYF. Written as DNA, the CDR3 is TGTGCCAGCAGCACGGGGACTACTCCATTCACAGATACGCAGTATTTT.